One and the same sample provided the 2 T cell receptor beta chains below, sequenced in a study of regulatory T cells in long-lasting Graves disease. Construction of the TCR beta libraries employed iRepertoire HTBI primers in conjunction with Arm-PCR of CDR3 regions. TCRdb used MiXCR to reprocess the multiplex PCR reads, holding one entry per CDR3 protein. The repertoire holds 350,000 to 450,000 distinct CDR3 sequences, around 21% seen once, with 20% in the top ten. As to time point: persistent/refractory GD, antithyroid drugs over 5 years with positive TRAb. The TCR library was made from RNA extracted from PBMCs. The specimen was peripheral blood mononuclear cells (PBMCs), collected when the disease was refractory, from a patient treated with antithyroid drugs. All receptors come from a female donor with Graves disease.

The chain carries TRBV20-1 and TRBJ2-7; TRBD2 aligns across 8 bases. The germline gives CDR1 DFQATT, CDR2 SNEGSKA (reference sequence). The ends lost 0 bases at V and 3 bases at J; junction bases unmatched: 7. CDR3 length: 15 amino acids. Here the CDR3 DNA reads TGCAGTGCTAGAGACCGGGCGGGAGGACACTACGAGCAGTACTTC. Its translation is CSARDRAGGHYEQYF.

This clonotype was observed at least ten times. J is TRBJ2-7 and V is TRBV7-4, with unresolved D. CDR1 is SGHVT and CDR2 is SQSDAQ in the germline V gene. This CDR3 comprises 16 residues. With 7 bases removed from V and 2 bases from J, the gap between germline ends came to 21 bases. CDR3 in DNA: TGTGCCAGCACTCGCGAGACCGGGTCTGGGACCTACGAGCAGTACTTC. Translating gives CASTRETGSGTYEQYF.